This T cell receptor beta chain originates from a study of blood T cell repertoires in COVID-19. About the study: Samples taken during acute and convalescent COVID-19 were collected in the United States, Italy and Spain. The analysed material was cDNA or gDNA that came from T cells, B-cell-depleted T cells, or PBMCs.

Per the original methods: Quantification of nucleated cells was approximated via reference gene primer amplification. Using immunoSEQ multiplex PCR, the repertoire was profiled, and TCRdb retains in-frame clones only, with some absent. V, J and clone size were drawn from that table, and D and trimming were deduced from the DNA. The sample consists of under 150,000 clones, 80% to 85% of them appearing once. Per germline, CDR1 GTSNPN and CDR2 SVGIG (reference sequence). With 3 bases removed from V and 0 bases from J, the gap between germline ends came to 14 bases. This CDR3 is built from 15 residues. This clone was detected only a few times.

J is TRBJ1-2 and V is TRBV30; D is possibly TRBD1 (6 bases). What was sequenced was peripheral blood. This sequence was found in a human donor in a cohort sampled during active COVID-19. The CDR3 nucleotides are TGTGCCTGGAGGGACAGTGGTTGGGCTAACTATGGCTACACCTTC. It codes for CAWRDSGWANYGYTF. The full variable domain, completed using reference TRBV30 and TRBJ1-2, is SQTIHQWPATLVQPVGSPLSLECTVEGTSNPNLYWYRQAAGRGLQLLFYSVGIGQISSEVPQNLSASRPQDRQFILSSKKLLLSDSGFYLCAWRDSGWANYGYTFGSGTRLTVV.